The present TCR beta chain was sequenced within a study of OX40 agonist ivuxolimab in advanced cancers. The method was immunoSEQ multiplex PCR; TCRdb's version includes in-frame clones alone and lacks a portion of them. The sample lists roughly 100,000 clones, 80% to 90% seen once, with 0.3% to 0.35% in the top ten. Sequenced here: CD4+ or CD8+ T cells sorted from blood, sampled in a trial of the OX40 agonist ivuxolimab. This TCR derives from an adult with an advanced solid tumor such as melanoma, head and neck, liver or kidney cancer.

The CDR3 region is CASLGPSNTGELFF. Here the CDR3 DNA reads TGTGCCAGCCTCGGACCCTCGAACACCGGGGAGCTGTTTTTT. The chain couples TRBV7-2 to TRBJ2-2, with D hard to call. Germline loops: CDR1 SGHTA, CDR2 FQGNSA. The CDR3 consists of 14 residues. Trimming stripped 8 bases from V and 0 bases from J, with 10 bases between.